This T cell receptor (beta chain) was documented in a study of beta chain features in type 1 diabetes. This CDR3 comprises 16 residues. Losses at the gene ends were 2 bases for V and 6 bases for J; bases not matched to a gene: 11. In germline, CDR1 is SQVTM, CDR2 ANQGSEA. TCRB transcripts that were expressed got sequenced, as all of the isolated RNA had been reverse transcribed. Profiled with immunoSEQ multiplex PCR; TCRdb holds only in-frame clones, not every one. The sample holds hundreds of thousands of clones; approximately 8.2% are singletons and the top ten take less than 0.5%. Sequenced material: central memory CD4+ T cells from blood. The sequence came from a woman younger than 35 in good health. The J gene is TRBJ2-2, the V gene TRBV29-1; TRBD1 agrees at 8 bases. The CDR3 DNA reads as TGCAGCGTTGAAAACAGGGGGATCGGTAGCGCCGGGGAGCTGTTTTTT. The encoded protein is CSVENRGIGSAGELFF.